This T cell receptor beta chain was sequenced during a study of cytomegalovirus exposure and HLA in healthy donors. Findings and caveats of the study: Accurate prediction of most subjects' HLA-A and HLA-B alleles from TCR beta sequences was reported.

The PCR had 60 Vbeta and 13 Jbeta primers. Repertoires were generated with immunoSEQ multiplex PCR, while TCRdb's copy carries only in-frame clones and drops some. The sample has over 95,000 clones, about 80% seen once; the top ten hold about 2%. This clone was recorded only once. Its antigen is as yet unknown. Germline assignment: CDR1 GTSNPN and CDR2 SVGIG (reference sequence). The CDR3 has 14 residues. The junction had 3 bases not matched to a gene; V was cut back by 1 base and J by 1 base. This clonotype was obtained from a man between 35 and 55 years old in good health and CMV-seronegative. The chain is built from TRBV30 and TRBJ1-1, with 7 bases fitting TRBD1. The sample taken for sequencing was PBMCs. CDR3 sequence (DNA): TGTGCCTGGAGTGAAGGGACAGCGAACACTGAAGCTTTCTTT. This sequence encodes CAWSEGTANTEAFF.